This TCR beta chain was recovered during a study of Ad26.COV2.S vaccination and SARS-CoV-2 variants. Overall study: The vaccine Ad26.COV2.S was put into the muscle once, or twice with 56 days between.

This sample's treatment: roughly 18 received Ad26.COV2.S at low or high dose, single or two shots; 5 received placebo; per-sample allocation not given. Each sample was drawn 63 days after the first injection (of vaccine or placebo). Regarding this clone: Its cognate antigen is unknown.

Study-level findings and limits: Greater spike-specific TCR breadth was seen in vaccine recipients than in placebo recipients.

Assay: immunoSEQ multiplex PCR; the TCRdb copy retains only in-frame clones and omits some. Among roughly 350,000 clones listed, about 88% were seen once. This receptor was identified in a person aged 18-60 years who received the Ad26.COV2.S COVID-19 vaccine or a placebo. The sequencing here drew on peripheral blood, taken in a trial of Ad26.COV2.S vaccine versus placebo.

CDR3 in amino acids: CASSTNTGDYSGNTIYF. The CDR3 DNA is TGTGCCAGTAGTACGAATACAGGGGATTACTCTGGAAACACCATATATTTT. The rearrangement links TRBV19 to TRBJ1-3, with 7 bases matching TRBD1. Germline loops: CDR1 LNHDA, CDR2 SQIVND (reference sequence). J was trimmed by 0 bases and V by 4 bases; bases with no gene match: 9. The CDR3 totals 17 residues.